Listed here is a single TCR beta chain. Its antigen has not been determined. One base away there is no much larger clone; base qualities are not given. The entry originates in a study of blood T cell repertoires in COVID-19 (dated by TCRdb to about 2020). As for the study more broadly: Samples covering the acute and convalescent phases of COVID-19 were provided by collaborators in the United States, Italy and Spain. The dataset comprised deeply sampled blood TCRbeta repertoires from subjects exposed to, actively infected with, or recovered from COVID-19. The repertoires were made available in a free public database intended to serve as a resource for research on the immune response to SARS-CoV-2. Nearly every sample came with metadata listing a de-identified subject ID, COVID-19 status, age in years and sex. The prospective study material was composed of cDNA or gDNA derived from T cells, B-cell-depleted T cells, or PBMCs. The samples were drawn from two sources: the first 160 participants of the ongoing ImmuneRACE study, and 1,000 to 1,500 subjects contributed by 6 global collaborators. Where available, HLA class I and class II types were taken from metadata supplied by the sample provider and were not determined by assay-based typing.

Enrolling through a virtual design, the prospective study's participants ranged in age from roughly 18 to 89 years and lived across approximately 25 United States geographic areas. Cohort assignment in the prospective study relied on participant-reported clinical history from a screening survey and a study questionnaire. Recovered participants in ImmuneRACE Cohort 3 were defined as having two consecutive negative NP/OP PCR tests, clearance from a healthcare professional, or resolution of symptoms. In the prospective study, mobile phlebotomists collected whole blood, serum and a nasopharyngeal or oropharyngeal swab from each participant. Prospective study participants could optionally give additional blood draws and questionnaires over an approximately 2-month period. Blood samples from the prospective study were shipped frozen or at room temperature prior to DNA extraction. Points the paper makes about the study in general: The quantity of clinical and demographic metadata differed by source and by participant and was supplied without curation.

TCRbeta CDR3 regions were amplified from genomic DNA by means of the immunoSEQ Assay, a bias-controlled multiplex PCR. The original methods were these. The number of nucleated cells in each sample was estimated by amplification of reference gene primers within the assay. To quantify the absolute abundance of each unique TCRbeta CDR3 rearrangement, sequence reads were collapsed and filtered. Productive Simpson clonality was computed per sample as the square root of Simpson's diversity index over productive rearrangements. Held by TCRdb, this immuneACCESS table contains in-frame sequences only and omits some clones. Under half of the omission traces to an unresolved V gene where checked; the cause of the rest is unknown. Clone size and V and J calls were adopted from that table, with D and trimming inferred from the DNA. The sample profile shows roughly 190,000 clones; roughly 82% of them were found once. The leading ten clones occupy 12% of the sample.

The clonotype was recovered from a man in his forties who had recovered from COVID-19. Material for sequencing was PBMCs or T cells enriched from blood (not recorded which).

The sequenced DNA: TGTGCCAGCAGCTTAACACCGCCGGGAGTTGAAGCTTTCTTT. The resulting protein is CASSLTPPGVEAFF. The sequence joins TRBV7-9 to TRBJ1-1; the D gene cannot be named for sure. Via the germline V gene (reference sequence), CDR1 is SEHNR and CDR2 FQNEAQ. The CDR3 has 14 amino acids, counting the end cysteine and phenylalanine. Kept here is only the CDR3 DNA, which spans 42 bases and is read in frame from base 1. A distance of 14 bases separates the germline ends of V and J, which lose 2 bases and 7 bases respectively.